Each of the 8 T cell receptor beta chains below was sequenced from the same sample in a study of T cell responses to AZD1222 COVID-19 vaccine. Sequencing was performed with immunoSEQ multiplex PCR; in TCRdb, only in-frame clones are kept and a portion is missing. The profile shows about 66,000 clones, about four fifths of them singletons. The input for sequencing was peripheral blood, taken on day 0 of MenACWY control vaccination. These receptors originate from an adult in good health.

This clone was detected only once. This chain links TRBV7-6 with TRBJ2-6; 9 bases fit TRBD1. Looked up from germline, CDR1 is SGHVS and CDR2 is FNYEAQ. V was clipped by 5 bases and J by 2 bases; unmatched bases: 10. The length of the CDR3 is 18 residues. CDR3: CASSHIRDRVTGANVLTF. The CDR3 DNA is TGTGCCAGCAGCCATATCCGGGACAGGGTAACTGGGGCCAACGTCCTGACTTTC.

The gene calls are TRBV7-9 and TRBJ2-2; D uncertain. The CDR3 totals 15 residues. V was pared by 0 bases and J by 8 bases, with 13 bases between. The germline gives CDR1 SEHNR, CDR2 FQNEAQ (reference sequence). The CDR3 bases are TGTGCCAGCAGCTTAGCCTCGGGCACTTGGGGGGAGCTGTTTTTT. Its protein is CASSLASGTWGELFF.

CDR3 amino acids: CASRFGMNTEAFF. CDR3 nucleotides: TGTGCCAGCAGGTTCGGGATGAACACTGAAGCTTTCTTT. V and J are TRBV2 and TRBJ1-1; D gene unclear. V was pared by 6 bases and J by 0 bases, with 8 bases between. The germline gives CDR1 SNHLY, CDR2 FYNNEI. The CDR3 runs 13 residues. The full variable domain, rest sourced from reference TRBV2 and TRBJ1-1, is EPEVTQTPSHQVTQMGQEVILRCVPISNHLYFYWYRQILGQKVEFLVSFYNNEISEKSEIFDDQFSVERPDGSNFTLKIRSTKLEDSAMYFCASRFGMNTEAFFGQGTRLTVV.

The chain combines TRBV27 with TRBJ2-2; either TRBD1 or TRBD2 may fit D (5 bases each). The CDR3 consists of 14 residues. Germline CDR1 MNHEY, CDR2 SMNVEV (reference sequence). V lost 4 bases to trimming and J lost 6 bases, with 12 bases between them. For the CDR3, the DNA is TGTGCCAGCAGTTCAGATATGGGGGCCGGGGAGCTGTTTTTT. Residues: CASSSDMGAGELFF.

The chain couples TRBV30 to TRBJ1-5; D uncertain. Germline V lookup: CDR1 GTSNPN, CDR2 SVGIG (reference sequence). V gave up 3 bases and J gave up 3 bases, with 6 bases separating them. This CDR3 is 12 amino acids long. CDR3 protein: CAWSPPNQPQHF. The CDR3 DNA follows: TGTGCCTGGAGCCCTCCCAATCAGCCCCAGCATTTT.

The V gene is TRBV10-3, the J gene TRBJ2-1; D is perhaps TRBD1 (7 bases). Trimming took off 5 bases at V and 3 bases at J, with 11 bases between the two ends. The CDR3 is made up of 14 amino acids. Looked up from germline, CDR1 is ENHRY and CDR2 is SYGVKD. This chain's CDR3 is CAISPGDSYNEQFF. The DNA for the CDR3 is TGTGCCATCAGTCCGGGGGACAGCTACAATGAGCAGTTCTTC.

This chain links TRBV3-1 (or the pseudogene TRBV3-2) with TRBJ2-5; tentative D call: TRBD1 (6 bases). The germline V and J ends were trimmed by 8 bases and 10 bases, with 11 bases remaining between them. The V gene's germline CDR1 is LGHDT and CDR2 YNNKEL (reference sequence). CDR3 length: 10 amino acids. The CDR3 bases are TGTGCCAGCGGCCCAGGGGTCCAGTACTTC. It codes for CASGPGVQYF.

The chain uses TRBV5-5 and TRBJ2-1; D unclear. Germline V gives CDR1 SGHKS, CDR2 YYEKEE (reference sequence). The CDR3 is 12 residues long. V was trimmed by 0 bases and J by 5 bases, leaving 3 bases between them. CDR3: CASSLGDNEQFF. CDR3 DNA sequence: TGTGCCAGCAGCTTGGGCGACAATGAGCAGTTCTTC. The variable domain in full, with the rest retrieved from reference TRBV5-5 and TRBJ2-1, is DAGVTQSPTHLIKTRGQQVTLRCSPISGHKSVSWYQQVLGQGPQFIFQYYEKEERGRGNFPDRFSARQFPNYSSELNVNALLLGDSALYLCASSLGDNEQFFGPGTRLTVL.